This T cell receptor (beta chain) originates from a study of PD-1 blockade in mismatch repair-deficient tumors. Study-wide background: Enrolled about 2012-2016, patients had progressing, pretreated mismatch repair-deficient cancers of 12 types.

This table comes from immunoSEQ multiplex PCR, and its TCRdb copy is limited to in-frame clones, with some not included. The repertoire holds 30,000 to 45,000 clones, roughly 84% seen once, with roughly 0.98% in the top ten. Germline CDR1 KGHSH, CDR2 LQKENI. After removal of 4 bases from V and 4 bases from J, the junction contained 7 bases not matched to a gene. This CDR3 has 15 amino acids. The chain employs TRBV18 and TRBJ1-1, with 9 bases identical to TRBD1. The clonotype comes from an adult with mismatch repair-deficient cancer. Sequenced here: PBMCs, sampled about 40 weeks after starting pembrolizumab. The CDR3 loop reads CASSRGTGLGTEAFF. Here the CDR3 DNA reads TGTGCCAGCTCACGAGGGACAGGGCTGGGCACTGAAGCTTTCTTT. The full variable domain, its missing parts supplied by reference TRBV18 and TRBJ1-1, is NAGVMQNPRHLVRRRGQEARLRCSPMKGHSHVYWYRQLPEEGLKFMVYLQKENIIDESGMPKERFSAEFPKEGPSILRIQQVVRGDSAAYFCASSRGTGLGTEAFFGQGTRLTVV.